The entry below gives a single T cell receptor beta chain sequence along with its context. The antigen it binds to is not known. No quality values exist for individual bases; no much larger clone is one base distant. These data originate in a study of blood T cells in healthy people across ages (dated by TCRdb to about 2015). The study in broad terms: Template switching captured roughly one uniquely barcoded TCR beta cDNA molecule per two T cells in model experiments. To avoid experimental bias, donors of different ages were randomly spread across the sequencing lanes. The study analyzed two additional independent replicas of 1 million unique cDNA reads from the same blood draw for two donors, one aged 18 to 30 and one aged 80 or older. Four age groups were formed from the donors: young (average approximately 16 years), middle-aged (approximately 40), aged (around 62) and long-lived (82). To track age-related changes in TCR beta repertoire diversity, the study relied on deep sequencing normalized with unique cDNA molecular identifiers.

The donors were 40 or so Caucasian individuals from Russia, aged 6 to 90 years, who were systemically healthy. Each donor gave 8 to 10 milliliters of peripheral blood, drawn into EDTA-treated Vacutainer tubes. Ficoll-Paque density-gradient centrifugation was used to isolate PBMCs, with at least 6.5 million per sample. Total RNA was extracted from PBMCs with Trizol reagent, with at least 6 micrograms obtained per sample. The percentages of naive CD45RAhigh/CD27high T cells were determined by flow cytometry on a PBMC aliquot from every donor. General study outcomes and caveats: Conclusive comparison of naive and antigen-experienced compartments was prevented by the profiling of bulk unsorted PBMCs. Compared with the aged group, more naive CD4+ T cells, fewer expanded clones and increased TCR diversity were shown by the long-lived group, suggesting age selection. Observed TCR beta diversity per million T cells fell roughly linearly with age, and a significant reduction was already apparent by age about 36. Donor CMV infection status was unknown, potentially confounding age-related changes in expanded clonotypes. Observed TCR beta diversity correlated strongly with the percentage of naive T cells measured by flow cytometry. Estimates of total diversity based on one million sequenced T cells were regarded as lower bounds and as underestimates.

From cysteine to phenylalanine, the CDR3 is 15 amino acids long. The entry retains the CDR3 DNA only, 45 bases that are in frame from base 1. Trimming leaves V shorter by 3 bases and J shorter by 4 bases, with the junction holding 8 bases beyond the gene matches. CDR1 and CDR2, per the germline V gene, are SGDLS and YYNGEE. The library relied on 5' RACE. TCRdb names Illumina HiSeq 2500 as the instrument used. A second 7 to 11 cycle PCR used a sample-barcoded 5' primer and a J-beta primer mix. Each TCR beta cDNA molecule received a unique molecular identifier from a template-switch 5' adaptor carrying 12 random nucleotides. Each sample yielded at least 3 million CDR3-containing paired-end reads. First-strand cDNA synthesis was performed from all RNA using the Mint cDNA synthesis kit, with priming by a TRBC-specific oligonucleotide. All cDNA was treated with uracil-DNA glycosylase and then went through a first 18-cycle PCR with the universal primers M1SS and BC2_uni_R. Under the source paper's analysis protocol: For normalization, 1 million high-quality reads, each with a distinct molecular identifier, were randomly selected from each sample. Reads sharing molecular identifiers were discarded rather than binned into consensus sequences. CDR3 identification, clonotype clustering and error correction used MiTCR with a Q25 quality threshold and the strictest error-elimination algorithm. Lower-bound total TCR beta diversity was estimated with a nonparametric unseen species model using Euler transformation. TCRdb reworked the public reads: Q25 trimming with fastp, MiXCR clone assembly, productive beta chains retained. Rows with one shared CDR3 protein collapse into an entry with the most common genes and DNA. TCRdb, not the authors, supplied the V and J calls. A total of some 1.4 million distinct CDR3 sequences appear in this sample, about 40% of them only once. The ten largest clones capture 7% to 9.5% of the sample.

The sample taken for sequencing was blood. This clonotype was obtained from a woman younger than 30 in good health. The V gene is TRBV9 and the J gene is TRBJ1-2; 8 bases in the middle match TRBD1. The DNA reads TGTGCCAGCAGCGGGACAGGACAGGGCAGCTATGGCTACACCTTC. It is translated as CASSGTGQGSYGYTF.